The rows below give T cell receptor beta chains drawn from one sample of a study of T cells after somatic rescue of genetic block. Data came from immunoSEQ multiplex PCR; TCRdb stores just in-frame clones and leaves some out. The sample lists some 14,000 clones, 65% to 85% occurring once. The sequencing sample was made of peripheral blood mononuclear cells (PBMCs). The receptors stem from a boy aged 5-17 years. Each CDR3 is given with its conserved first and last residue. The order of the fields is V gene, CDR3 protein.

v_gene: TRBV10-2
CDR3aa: CASSKTDYEQYF

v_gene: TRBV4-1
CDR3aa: CASSQEPRQVAYGYTF

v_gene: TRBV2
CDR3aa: CAKTLGSGANVLTF

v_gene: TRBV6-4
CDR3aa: CASSSRPSGGTDTQYF

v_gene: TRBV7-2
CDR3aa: CASSLWTAFGNTIYF

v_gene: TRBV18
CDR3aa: CASSPPKTSSYEQYF

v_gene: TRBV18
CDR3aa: CASSPRNPTGRTGELFF

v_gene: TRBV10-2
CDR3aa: CASHGGGNEQFF

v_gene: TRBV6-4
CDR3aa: CASSEIAPPNGYTF

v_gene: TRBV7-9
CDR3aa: CASSLGQGVSTDTQYF

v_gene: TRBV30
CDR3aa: CAWSSGPNQPQHF

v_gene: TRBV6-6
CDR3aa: CASSPTSGRTGELFF

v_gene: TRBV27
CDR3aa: CASSPAPFSGNTIYF

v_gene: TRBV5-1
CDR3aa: CASSLDRGLGNTIYF

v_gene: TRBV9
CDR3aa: CASSLLAGAMTSTDTQYF

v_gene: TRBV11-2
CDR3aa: CASSLYPDRRNTEAFF

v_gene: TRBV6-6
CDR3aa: CASSYSERGYTF

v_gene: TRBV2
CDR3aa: CASNFLGQNTEAFF

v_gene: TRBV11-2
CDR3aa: CASSLGPLQRDTQYF

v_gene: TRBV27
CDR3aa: CASSNRAFGYTGELFF

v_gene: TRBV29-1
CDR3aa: CSVRDSNEKLFF

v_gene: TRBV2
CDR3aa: CASSLRDRVSYEQYF

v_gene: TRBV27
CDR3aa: CASSAQGKVYNEQFF

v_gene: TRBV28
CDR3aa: CASSLSPGPGQGEAFF

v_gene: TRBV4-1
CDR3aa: CASSQDRETQYF

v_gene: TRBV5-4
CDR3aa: CASSLGQGRLYEQYF

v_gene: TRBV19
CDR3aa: CASRPLAGATDTQYF

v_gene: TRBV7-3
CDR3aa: CASSLLNRGVAGELFF

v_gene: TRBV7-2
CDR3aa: CASSLGGLTLYNEQFF

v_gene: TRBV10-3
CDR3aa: CAIRDQGREQYF

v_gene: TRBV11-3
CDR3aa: CASSLGTSGATDTQYF

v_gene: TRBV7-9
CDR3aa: CASSTNWDGSSGANVLTF

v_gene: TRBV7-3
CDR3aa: CASSLFGLNEQFF

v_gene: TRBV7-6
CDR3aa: CASSLEVVRGPYEQYF

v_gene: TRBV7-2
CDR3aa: CASSIYSSGSYNEQFF

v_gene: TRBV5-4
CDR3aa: CASGIIPGKTYGYTF

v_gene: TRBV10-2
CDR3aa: CASREAGYTEAFF

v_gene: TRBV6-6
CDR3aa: CASSSTGLRGNQPQHF

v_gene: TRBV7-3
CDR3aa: CASSPDRGYGYTF

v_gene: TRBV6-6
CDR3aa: CASSSSLGGSEKLFF

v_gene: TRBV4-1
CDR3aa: CASSQGQDLYGYTF

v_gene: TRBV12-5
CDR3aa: CASGLGTGLYGYTF

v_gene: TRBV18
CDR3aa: CASSPPNRGNTEAFF

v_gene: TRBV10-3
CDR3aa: CAMSGGVPYEQYF

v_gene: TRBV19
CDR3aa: CASSRASGRETQYF

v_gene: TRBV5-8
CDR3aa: CASSLEGKSF

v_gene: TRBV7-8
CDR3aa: CASSPDRGRGEKLFF

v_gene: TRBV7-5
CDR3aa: CASSHTGPQPQHF

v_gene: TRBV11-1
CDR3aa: CASSFEGQDYGYTF

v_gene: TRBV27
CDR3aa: CASSPLSAFNYGYTF

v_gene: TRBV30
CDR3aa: CAWSAQGTNQPQHF